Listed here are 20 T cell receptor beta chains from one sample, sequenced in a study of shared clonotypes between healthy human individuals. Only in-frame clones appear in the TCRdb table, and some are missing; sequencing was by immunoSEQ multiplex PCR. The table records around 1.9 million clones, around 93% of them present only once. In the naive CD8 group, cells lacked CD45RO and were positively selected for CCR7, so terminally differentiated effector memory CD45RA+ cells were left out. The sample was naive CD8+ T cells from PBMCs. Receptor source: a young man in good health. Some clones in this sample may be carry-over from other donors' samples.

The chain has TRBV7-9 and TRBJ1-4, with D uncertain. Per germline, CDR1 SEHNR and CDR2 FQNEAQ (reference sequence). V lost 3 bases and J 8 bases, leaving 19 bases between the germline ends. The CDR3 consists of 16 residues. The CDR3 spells CASSFPLLGSNEKLFF. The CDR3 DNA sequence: TGTGCCAGCAGCTTTCCCCTTTTAGGAAGTAACGAAAAACTGTTTTTT. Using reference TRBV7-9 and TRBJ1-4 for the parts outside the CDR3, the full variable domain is DTGVSQNPRHKITKRGQNVTFRCDPISEHNRLYWYRQTLGQGPEFLTYFQNEAQLEKSRLLSDRFSAERPKGSFSTLEIQRTEQGDSAMYLCASSFPLLGSNEKLFFGSGTQLSVL.

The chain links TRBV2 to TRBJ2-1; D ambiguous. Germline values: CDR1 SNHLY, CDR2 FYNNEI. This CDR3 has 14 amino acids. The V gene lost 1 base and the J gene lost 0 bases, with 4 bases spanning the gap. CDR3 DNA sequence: TGTGCCAGCAGTGAAGTGATCTCCTACAATGAGCAGTTCTTC. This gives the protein CASSEVISYNEQFF.

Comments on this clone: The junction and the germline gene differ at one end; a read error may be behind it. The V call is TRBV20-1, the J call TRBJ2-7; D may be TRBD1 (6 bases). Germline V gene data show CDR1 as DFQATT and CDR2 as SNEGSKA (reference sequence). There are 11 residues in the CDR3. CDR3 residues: CSANTGTRMCF. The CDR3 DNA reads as TGCAGTGCGAATACCGGGACAAGGATGTGCTTC.

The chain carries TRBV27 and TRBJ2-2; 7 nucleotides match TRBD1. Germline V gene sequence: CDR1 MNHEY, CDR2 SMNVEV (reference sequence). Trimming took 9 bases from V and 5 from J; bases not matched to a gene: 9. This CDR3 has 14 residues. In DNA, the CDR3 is TGTGCCAGGGGACAGCTCCCGCCGACCGGGGAGCTGTTTTTT. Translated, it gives CARGQLPPTGELFF.

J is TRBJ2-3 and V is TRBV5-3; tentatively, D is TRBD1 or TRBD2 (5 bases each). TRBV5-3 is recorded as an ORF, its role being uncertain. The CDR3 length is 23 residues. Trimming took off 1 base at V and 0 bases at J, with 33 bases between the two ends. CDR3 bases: TGTGCCAGAAGCTTGCCTGGGGCCCTTGCGGAGGCACGAGGGGAGATTAGCACAGATACGCAGTATTTT. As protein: CARSLPGALAEARGEISTDTQYF.

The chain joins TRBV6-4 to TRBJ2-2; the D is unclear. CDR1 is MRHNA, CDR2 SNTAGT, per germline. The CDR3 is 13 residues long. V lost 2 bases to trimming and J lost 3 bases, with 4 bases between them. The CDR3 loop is CASSDLYTGELFF. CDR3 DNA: TGTGCCAGCAGTGACCTATACACCGGGGAGCTGTTTTTT.

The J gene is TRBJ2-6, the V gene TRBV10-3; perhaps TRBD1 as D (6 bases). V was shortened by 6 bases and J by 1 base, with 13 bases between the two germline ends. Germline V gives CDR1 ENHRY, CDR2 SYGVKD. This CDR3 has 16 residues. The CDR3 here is CAISTDSGSGANVLTF. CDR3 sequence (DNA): TGTGCCATCAGCACGGACAGTGGTTCTGGGGCCAACGTCCTGACTTTC.

CDR3 amino acids: CASASGSNQPQHF. As DNA, the CDR3 is TGTGCCAGCGCGAGTGGTAGCAATCAGCCCCAGCATTTT. The rearrangement uses TRBV7-3 and TRBJ1-5; D not certain. This CDR3 spans 13 amino acids. The germline V and J ends were trimmed by 8 bases and 0 bases, with 8 bases remaining between them. Germline-derived CDR1 and CDR2 are SGHTA and FQGTGA.

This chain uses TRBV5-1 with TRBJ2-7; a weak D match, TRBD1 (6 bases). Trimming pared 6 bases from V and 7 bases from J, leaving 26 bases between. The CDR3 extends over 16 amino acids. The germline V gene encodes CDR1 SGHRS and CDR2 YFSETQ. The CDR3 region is CASTHTGTLGAEEQYF. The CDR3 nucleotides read TGCGCCAGCACCCACACCGGAACTCTGGGGGCTGAAGAGCAGTACTTC.

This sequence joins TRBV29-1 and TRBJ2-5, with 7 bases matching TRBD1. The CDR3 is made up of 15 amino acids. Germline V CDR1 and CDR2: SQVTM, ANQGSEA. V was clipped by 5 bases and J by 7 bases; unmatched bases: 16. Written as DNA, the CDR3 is TGCAGCGTTTATCTGGACAGGTCGGTCGTATGGACCCAGTACTTC. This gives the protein CSVYLDRSVVWTQYF.

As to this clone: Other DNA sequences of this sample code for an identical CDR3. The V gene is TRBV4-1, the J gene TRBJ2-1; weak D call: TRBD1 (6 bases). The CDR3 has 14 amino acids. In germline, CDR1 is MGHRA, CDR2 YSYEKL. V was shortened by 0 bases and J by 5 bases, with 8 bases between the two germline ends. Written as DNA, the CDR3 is TGCGCCAGCAGCCAAGATCCAGGGGACAATGAGCAGTTCTTC. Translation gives CASSQDPGDNEQFF.

CDR3 sequence: CASSPTSVYTGSYNEQFF. The DNA of the CDR3 is TGTGCCAGCAGCCCGACTAGCGTATACACTGGCTCCTACAATGAGCAGTTCTTC. The chain couples TRBV9 to TRBJ2-1, with 8 bases that match TRBD2. Germline V CDR1 and CDR2: SGDLS, YYNGEE. The CDR3 has 18 amino acids. After removal of 4 bases from V and 0 bases from J, the junction contained 12 bases not matched to a gene.

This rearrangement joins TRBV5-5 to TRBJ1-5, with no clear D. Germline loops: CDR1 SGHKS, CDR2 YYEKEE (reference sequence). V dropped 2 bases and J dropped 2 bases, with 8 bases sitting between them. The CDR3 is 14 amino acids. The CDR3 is CASSLWPGNQPQHF. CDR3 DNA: TGTGCCAGCAGCTTATGGCCGGGCAATCAGCCCCAGCATTTT.

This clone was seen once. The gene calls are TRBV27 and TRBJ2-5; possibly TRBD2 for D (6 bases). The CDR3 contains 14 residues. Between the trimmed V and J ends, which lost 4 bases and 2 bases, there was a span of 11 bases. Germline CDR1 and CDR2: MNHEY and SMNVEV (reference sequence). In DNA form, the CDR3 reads TGTGCCAGCAGTTACCGACTAGGGCAAGAGACCCAGTACTTC. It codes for CASSYRLGQETQYF.

DNA of the CDR3: TGTGCCAGTAGTCCACTCATGGTTGGTGGCTACACCTTC. This encodes CASSPLMVGGYTF. This rearrangement joins TRBV19 to TRBJ1-2; D is undetermined. V was clipped by 5 bases and J by 7 bases, with 14 bases between them. CDR3 length: 13 amino acids. CDR1 is LNHDA, CDR2 SQIVND, per germline (reference sequence).

The CDR3 nucleotides are TGTGCCAGCAGCTCAGGTCTAGCTAACTATGGCTACACCTTC. This gives the protein CASSSGLANYGYTF. The J gene is TRBJ1-2, the V gene TRBV7-3; D is unclear. There are 14 residues in the CDR3. From germline, CDR1 is SGHTA and CDR2 FQGTGA. The V end was cut by 4 bases, the J end by 0 bases, with 9 bases between.

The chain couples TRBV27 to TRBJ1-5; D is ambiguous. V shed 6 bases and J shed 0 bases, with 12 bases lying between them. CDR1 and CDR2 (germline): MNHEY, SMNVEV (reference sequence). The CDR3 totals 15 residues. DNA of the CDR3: TGTGCCAGCAGGGACGGACCCAATAGCAATCAGCCCCAGCATTTT. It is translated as CASRDGPNSNQPQHF.

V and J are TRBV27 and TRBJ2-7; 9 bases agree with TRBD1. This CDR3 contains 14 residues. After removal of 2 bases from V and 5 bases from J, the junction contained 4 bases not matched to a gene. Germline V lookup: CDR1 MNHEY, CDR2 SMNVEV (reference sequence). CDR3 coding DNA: TGTGCCAGCAGTTTAACCGGGACAGGGAACGAGCAGTACTTC. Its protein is CASSLTGTGNEQYF.

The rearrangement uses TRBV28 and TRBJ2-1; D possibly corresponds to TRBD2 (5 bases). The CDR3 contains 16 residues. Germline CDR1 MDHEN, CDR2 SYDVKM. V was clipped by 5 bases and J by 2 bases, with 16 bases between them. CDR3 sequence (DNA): TGTGCCAGCAGTCCCAAAGAGGGAATCCCCTACAATGAGCAGTTCTTC. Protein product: CASSPKEGIPYNEQFF.

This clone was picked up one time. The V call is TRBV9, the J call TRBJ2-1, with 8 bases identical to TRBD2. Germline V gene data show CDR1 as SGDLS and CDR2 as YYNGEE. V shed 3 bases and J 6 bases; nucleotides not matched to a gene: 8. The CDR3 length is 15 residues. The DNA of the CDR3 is TGTGCCAGCAGCGCAAGGGCGGGAGGTGGCAATGAGCAGTTCTTC. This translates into CASSARAGGGNEQFF. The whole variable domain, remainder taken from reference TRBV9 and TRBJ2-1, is DSGVTQTPKHLITATGQRVTLRCSPRSGDLSVYWYQQSLDQGLQFLIQYYNGEERAKGNILERFSAQQFPDLHSELNLSSLELGDSALYFCASSARAGGGNEQFFGPGTRLTVL.